The 11 T cell receptor beta chains below come from one sample, sequenced in a study of shared T cell receptors in the human thymus (dated by TCRdb to the early 2020s). The library was produced with the immunoSEQ multiplex PCR assay. The table was pulled from immuneACCESS by TCRdb, which kept in-frame rearrangements only. Such tables lose some clones; where checked, under half of the loss comes from unresolved V genes, and the rest has no known cause. This sample lists more than 550,000 clones; about 87% were detected once. The ten biggest clones cover 0.0094% of the sample. The same sample was also studied in work on human thymus T cells.

Sequenced: thymocytes. All receptors come from a boy under three years old with a congenital heart defect. Donor details come from another sample of the same person, matched by shared clones.

The V gene is TRBV19, the J gene TRBJ2-7; 13 bases map to TRBD2. Germline assignment: CDR1 LNHDA and CDR2 SQIVND (reference sequence). The CDR3 loop spans 20 amino acids. V dropped 4 bases and J dropped 4; count of bases not matched to a gene: 19. Here the CDR3 reads CASSTQSRTSGRPSGYEQYF. The CDR3 DNA reads TGTGCCAGTAGTACCCAGAGTCGGACTAGCGGGAGACCCTCCGGGTACGAGCAGTACTTC.

The DNA of the CDR3 is TGCGCCAGCAGCCAAACTAGCGGGAAGATGATGAATACGCAGTATTTT. It translates to CASSQTSGKMMNTQYF. This chain joins TRBV4-3 and TRBJ2-3; 10 bases map to TRBD2. The CDR3 runs 16 residues. Trimming removed 2 bases from V and 7 bases from J; junction bases left unmatched: 9. CDR1 and CDR2 from the germline V gene are LGHNA and YSLEER.

This chain connects TRBV18 to TRBJ2-7; TRBD2 matches 7 bases. Germline V lookup: CDR1 KGHSH, CDR2 LQKENI. This CDR3 has 15 residues. The trim removed 4 bases at V and 3 bases at J, leaving 9 bases unmatched. The CDR3 DNA reads as TGTGCCAGCTCACGAAGGACTAGTGTTCGCTACGAGCAGTACTTC. Its protein is CASSRRTSVRYEQYF.

The chain has TRBV6-5 and TRBJ2-3; 9 nucleotides align to TRBD2. This CDR3 region has 15 residues. Germline trimming cut 4 bases from V and 4 bases from J; bases unmatched to any gene: 6. CDR1 and CDR2 (germline): MNHEY, SVGAGI. CDR3 bases: TGTGCCAGCAGTTTCAAGACTAGCGGTTCAGATACGCAGTATTTT. Translation: CASSFKTSGSDTQYF.

This chain connects TRBV28 to TRBJ1-1; 7 bases match TRBD1. Germline V gene lookup returns CDR1 MDHEN and CDR2 SYDVKM. J lost 3 bases, V lost 5 bases, and 12 bases had no gene match. The CDR3 loop spans 16 amino acids. CDR3 in DNA: TGTGCCAGCAGTGGTGCCGGGACAGCCTTCCACACTGAAGCTTTCTTT. It specifies CASSGAGTAFHTEAFF.

Only a few counts were recorded for this clone. The genes are TRBV20-1 and TRBJ2-7; D gene ambiguous. CDR1 is DFQATT, CDR2 SNEGSKA, per germline (reference sequence). The CDR3 is 10 residues long. V was pared by 6 bases and J by 2 bases, with 5 bases between. CDR3 residues: CSASAYEQYF. The CDR3 DNA reads TGCAGTGCCTCCGCCTACGAGCAGTACTTC.

The chain recombines TRBV28 with TRBJ2-7; 10 nucleotides align to TRBD1. The CDR3 consists of 14 residues. V was clipped by 3 bases and J by 2 bases; unmatched bases: 1. CDR1 and CDR2 from the germline V gene are MDHEN and SYDVKM. This CDR3 is CASSFGTGAYEQYF. The CDR3 nucleotides read TGTGCCAGCAGTTTTGGGACAGGGGCCTACGAGCAGTACTTC.

CDR3 DNA sequence: TGTGCCAGCAGCGTACGGGGGGGGACAGGGCACGACGAGCAGTACTTC. As protein: CASSVRGGTGHDEQYF. This chain uses TRBV9 with TRBJ2-7, with a tentative D call TRBD1 (9 bases). The V end lost 1 base, the J end lost 5 bases, and 19 bases lay between the germline ends. From germline, CDR1 is SGDLS and CDR2 YYNGEE. This CDR3 comprises 16 residues.

This clone was seen once. The CDR3 region is CASSPGDSLGTEAFF. CDR3 DNA sequence: TGCGCCAGCAGCCCGGGGGACAGCCTAGGGACTGAAGCTTTCTTT. V usage is TRBV4-1 and J usage is TRBJ1-1; TRBD1 matches at 7 bases. The CDR3 covers 15 residues. The J segment lost 5 bases and the V segment lost 4 bases, leaving 10 bases of the junction unmatched. CDR1 MGHRA and CDR2 YSYEKL come from the germline V gene.

The rearrangement joins TRBV5-1 to TRBJ2-1, with 8 bases identical to TRBD2. Trimming took 0 bases from V and 2 from J; bases not matched to a gene: 13. Germline V gene data show CDR1 as SGHRS and CDR2 as YFSETQ. This CDR3 region has 19 residues. CDR3 sequence reads: CASSLGVLNGRVPYNEQFF. The CDR3 DNA sequence: TGCGCCAGCAGCTTGGGAGTCTTAAACGGGAGGGTTCCCTACAATGAGCAGTTCTTC.

This chain joins TRBV5-1 and TRBJ1-1; D not certain. The V end lost 0 bases, the J end lost 1 base, and 7 bases lay between the germline ends. CDR3 size: 14 residues. From germline, CDR1 is SGHRS and CDR2 YFSETQ. The CDR3 sequence is CASSLARSNTEAFF. The CDR3 coding sequence is TGCGCCAGCAGCTTGGCACGGTCGAACACTGAAGCTTTCTTT.